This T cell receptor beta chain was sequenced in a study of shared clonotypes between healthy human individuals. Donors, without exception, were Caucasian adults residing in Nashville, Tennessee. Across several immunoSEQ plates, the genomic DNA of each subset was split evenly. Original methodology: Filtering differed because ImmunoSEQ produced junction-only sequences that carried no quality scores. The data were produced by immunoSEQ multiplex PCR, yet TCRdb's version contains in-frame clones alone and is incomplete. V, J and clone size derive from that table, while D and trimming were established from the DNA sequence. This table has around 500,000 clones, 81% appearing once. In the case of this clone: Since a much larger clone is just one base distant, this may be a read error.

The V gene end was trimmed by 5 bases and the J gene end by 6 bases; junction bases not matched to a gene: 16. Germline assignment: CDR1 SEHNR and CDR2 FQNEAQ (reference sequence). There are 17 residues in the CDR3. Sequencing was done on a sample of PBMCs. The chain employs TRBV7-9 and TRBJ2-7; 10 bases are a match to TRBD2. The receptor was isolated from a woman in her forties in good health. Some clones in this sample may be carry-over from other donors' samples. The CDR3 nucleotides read TGTGCCAGCAGCCCCATACCGGGACTAGCGAAGTGTGGCGAGCAGTACTTC. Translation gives CASSPIPGLAKCGEQYF.